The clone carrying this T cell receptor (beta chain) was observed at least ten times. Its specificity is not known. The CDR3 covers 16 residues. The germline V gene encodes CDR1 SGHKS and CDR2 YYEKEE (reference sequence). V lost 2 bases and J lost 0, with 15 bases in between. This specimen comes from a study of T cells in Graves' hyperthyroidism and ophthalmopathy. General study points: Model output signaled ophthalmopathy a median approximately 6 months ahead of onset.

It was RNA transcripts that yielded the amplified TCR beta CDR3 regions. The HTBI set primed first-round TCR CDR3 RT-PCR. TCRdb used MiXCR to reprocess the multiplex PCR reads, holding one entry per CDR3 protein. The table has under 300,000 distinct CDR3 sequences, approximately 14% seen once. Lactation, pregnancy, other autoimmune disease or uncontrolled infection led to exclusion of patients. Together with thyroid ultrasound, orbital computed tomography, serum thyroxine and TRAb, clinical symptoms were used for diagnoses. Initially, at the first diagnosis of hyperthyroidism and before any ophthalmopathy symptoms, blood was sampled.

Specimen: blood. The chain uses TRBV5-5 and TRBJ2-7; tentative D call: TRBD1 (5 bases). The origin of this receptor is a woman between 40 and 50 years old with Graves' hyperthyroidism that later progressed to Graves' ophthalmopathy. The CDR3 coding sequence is TGTGCCAGCAGCTTCGCCCCAGGGCTCTCCTCCTACGAGCAGTACTTC. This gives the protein CASSFAPGLSSYEQYF.